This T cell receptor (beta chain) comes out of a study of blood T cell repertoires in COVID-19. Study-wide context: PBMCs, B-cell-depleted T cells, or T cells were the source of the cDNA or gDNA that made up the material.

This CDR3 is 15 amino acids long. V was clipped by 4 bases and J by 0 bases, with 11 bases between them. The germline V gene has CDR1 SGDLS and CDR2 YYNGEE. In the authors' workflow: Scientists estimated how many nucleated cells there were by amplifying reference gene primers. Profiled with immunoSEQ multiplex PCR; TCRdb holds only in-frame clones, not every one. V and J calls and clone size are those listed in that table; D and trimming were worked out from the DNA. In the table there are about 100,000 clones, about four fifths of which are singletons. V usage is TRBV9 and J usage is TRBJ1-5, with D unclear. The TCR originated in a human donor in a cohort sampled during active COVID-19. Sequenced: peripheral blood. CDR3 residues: CASSPGGRSNQPQHF. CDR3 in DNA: TGTGCCAGCAGCCCAGGAGGGCGTAGCAATCAGCCCCAGCATTTT.